Shown below are 23 T cell receptor beta chains from a single sample sequenced in a study of T cell changes during pregnancy in multiple sclerosis. Produced via immunoSEQ multiplex PCR; TCRdb's table is partial and in-frame only. The table lists 44,000 or so clones, 90% of them singletons. The sequencing here drew on peripheral blood, taken in the first trimester of pregnancy. These receptors came from a female donor in good health, enrolled as a control in a pregnancy study.

This sequence joins TRBV6-4 and TRBJ2-1, with 10 bases fitting TRBD2. The V gene's germline CDR1 is MRHNA and CDR2 SNTAGT. Losses at the gene ends were 10 bases for V and 10 bases for J; bases not matched to a gene: 10. The CDR3 runs to 13 residues. The CDR3 region is CATGAGGESEQFF. The CDR3 DNA is TGTGCCACCGGAGCGGGGGGGGAAAGCGAGCAGTTCTTC.

V and J are TRBV12-5 and TRBJ1-6; D possibly corresponds to TRBD1 (6 bases). The CDR3 runs to 19 residues. The V end lost 2 bases, the J end lost 0 bases, and 17 bases lay between the germline ends. CDR1 LGHNT and CDR2 FRNRAP come from the germline V gene. The CDR3: CASGLTSDRYSSYNSPLHF. The CDR3 bases are TGTGCTAGTGGTTTGACTTCGGACAGATATTCCTCCTATAATTCACCCCTCCACTTT.

The chain links TRBV19 to TRBJ1-2; D is perhaps TRBD1 (5 bases). This CDR3 is 12 amino acids long. Trimming took 3 bases from V and 6 from J, leaving 8 bases between them. Germline CDR1 LNHDA, CDR2 SQIVND (reference sequence). For the CDR3, the DNA is TGTGCCAGTAGTATGGGAGGGGATGGCTACACCTTC. It translates to CASSMGGDGYTF. Variable domain in full (rest from reference TRBV19 and TRBJ1-2): DGGITQSPKYLFRKEGQNVTLSCEQNLNHDAMYWYRQDPGQGLRLIYYSQIVNDFQKGDIAEGYSVSREKKESFPLTVTSAQKNPTAFYLCASSMGGDGYTFGSGTRLTVV.

The chain combines TRBV6-5 with TRBJ2-1; tentative D call: TRBD1 (6 bases). In germline, CDR1 is MNHEY, CDR2 SVGAGI. Trimming shortened V by 6 bases and J by 7 bases, and 10 bases separated the two germline ends. The CDR3 has 12 residues. This CDR3 reads CASSRGGNEQFF. CDR3 nucleotide sequence: TGTGCCAGCAGCCGAGGGGGAAATGAGCAGTTCTTC.

The chain carries TRBV5-4 and TRBJ1-4; 10 nucleotides agree with TRBD1. The V gene end was trimmed by 4 bases and the J gene end by 5 bases; junction bases not matched to a gene: 8. Germline CDR1 is SGHNT and CDR2 is YYREEE (reference sequence). The CDR3 contains 16 residues. The CDR3, as DNA: TGTGCCAGCAGCCTCGACGTGGGACAGGGGAATGAAAAACTGTTTTTT. Protein sequence: CASSLDVGQGNEKLFF.

The chain employs TRBV28 and TRBJ2-7; D call uncertain. Germline-derived CDR1 and CDR2 are MDHEN and SYDVKM. The V and J ends lost 4 bases and 7 bases respectively, with 8 bases between them. The CDR3 has 11 residues. The CDR3 sequence: CASSSVREQYF. DNA for the CDR3: TGTGCCAGCAGTTCCGTGCGTGAGCAGTACTTC. Full variable domain (rest looked up from reference TRBV28 and TRBJ2-7): DVKVTQSSRYLVKRTGEKVFLECVQDMDHENMFWYRQDPGLGLRLIYFSYDVKMKEKGDIPEGYSVSREKKERFSLILESASTNQTSMYLCASSSVREQYFGPGTRLTVT.

The table lists this clone with a few counts. This sequence joins TRBV19 and TRBJ2-4; TRBD2 is a possible D gene (5 bases). V lost 3 bases, J lost 6 bases, and 18 bases lay in between. The CDR3 extends over 16 amino acids. Germline-derived CDR1 and CDR2 are LNHDA and SQIVND (reference sequence). This CDR3 is CASSIRGLGLGNIQYF. The CDR3 bases are TGTGCCAGTAGTATCCGAGGGCTAGGGCTCGGAAACATTCAGTACTTC.

This clone was detected a few times. The chain carries TRBV4-2 and TRBJ1-1; 7 nucleotides agree with TRBD1. The V gene's germline CDR1 is LGHNA and CDR2 YNFKEQ. The CDR3 runs to 14 residues. V shed 3 bases, J shed 6 bases, and the junction held 7 bases outside the gene matches. The CDR3 DNA is TGTGCCAGCAGCCATGAAAGTAGGGGGCCTGAAGCTTTCTTT. It codes for CASSHESRGPEAFF.

The chain employs TRBV20-1 and TRBJ2-1; D is unresolved. CDR1 is DFQATT and CDR2 is SNEGSKA in the germline V gene (reference sequence). V was trimmed by 4 bases and J by 7 bases, leaving 8 bases between them. CDR3 length: 11 amino acids. The CDR3 loop is CSATGRNEQFF. The CDR3 DNA reads TGCAGTGCTACAGGCAGAAATGAGCAGTTCTTC.

The V and J genes are TRBV19 and TRBJ1-5; tentatively, D is TRBD1 (5 bases). V was trimmed by 7 bases and J by 1 base, leaving 14 bases between them. The CDR3 has 15 residues. Germline V CDR1 and CDR2: LNHDA, SQIVND (reference sequence). The CDR3 DNA sequence: TGTGCCAGTAACGGGGGGTCCTTGAGCAATCAGCCCCAGCATTTT. Protein: CASNGGSLSNQPQHF.

The sample holds a few counts of this clone. V is TRBV9 and J is TRBJ1-2; maybe TRBD1 (5 bases). The V end lost 4 bases, the J end lost 7 bases, and 8 bases lay between the germline ends. The CDR3 contains 11 residues. Germline CDR1 is SGDLS and CDR2 is YYNGEE. CDR3 in DNA: TGTGCCAGCAGCTCAGGGTTTGGCTACACCTTC. Translation gives CASSSGFGYTF.

The chain has TRBV28 and TRBJ2-1; D remains unclear. V gave up 2 bases and J gave up 4 bases, with 9 bases separating them. Per germline, CDR1 MDHEN and CDR2 SYDVKM. This CDR3 region has 14 residues. The CDR3 is CASSLNGGYNEQFF. CDR3 DNA sequence: TGTGCCAGCAGTTTAAATGGCGGATACAATGAGCAGTTCTTC.

This chain uses TRBV7-9 with TRBJ2-3; TRBD1 aligns across 7 bases. The CDR3 is made up of 15 amino acids. V dropped 1 base and J dropped 2; count of bases not matched to a gene: 3. Germline V CDR1 and CDR2: SEHNR, FQNEAQ (reference sequence). Here the CDR3 reads CASSLGQGDTDTQYF. The CDR3 nucleotides are TGTGCCAGCAGCTTAGGGCAGGGGGACACAGATACGCAGTATTTT.

This chain uses TRBV27 with TRBJ1-1, with TRBD1 as a possible D gene (6 bases). CDR3 size: 16 residues. The V gene lost 5 bases and the J gene lost 0 bases, with 16 bases spanning the gap. Germline V gene lookup returns CDR1 MNHEY and CDR2 SMNVEV (reference sequence). The CDR3 DNA reads TGTGCCAGCAGTCCCTGGGCCACAGGGATGAACACTGAAGCTTTCTTT. Its translation: CASSPWATGMNTEAFF.

The chain combines TRBV2 with TRBJ1-5, with a weak D call TRBD1 (5 bases). This CDR3 is 14 amino acids long. CDR1 and CDR2 (germline): SNHLY, FYNNEI. V lost 6 bases, J lost 2 bases, and 11 bases lay in between. The CDR3 DNA reads TGTGCCAGCAGCCAGGGATTTGGCAATCAGCCCCAGCATTTT. Translating it yields CASSQGFGNQPQHF.

This clone has only one observation. The chain carries TRBV28 and TRBJ1-6, with D possibly being TRBD1 (5 bases). V lost 0 bases and J lost 7, with 10 bases in between. The germline CDR1 and CDR2 sequences are MDHEN and SYDVKM. This CDR3 has 15 amino acids. The CDR3 reads CASSLWGEVNSPLHF. The CDR3 DNA is TGTGCCAGCAGTTTATGGGGGGAGGTAAATTCACCCCTCCACTTT.

This clone is a singleton in its sample. This chain links TRBV18 with TRBJ2-5; TRBD1 might be the D (6 bases). Germline values: CDR1 KGHSH, CDR2 LQKENI. V gave up 5 bases and J gave up 5 bases, with 12 bases separating them. The length of the CDR3 is 13 residues. CDR3 protein: CASSFYREETQYF. CDR3 DNA sequence: TGTGCCAGCTCATTCTACAGGGAGGAGACCCAGTACTTC.

V usage is TRBV7-9 and J usage is TRBJ2-1; TRBD2 agrees at 9 bases. The CDR3 covers 16 residues. Per the germline V gene, CDR1 is SEHNR and CDR2 is FQNEAQ (reference sequence). V gave up 3 bases and J gave up 2 bases; unmatched junction bases: 5. This chain's CDR3 is CASSLVVAGAYNEQFF. CDR3 nucleotide sequence: TGTGCCAGCAGCTTGGTGGTAGCGGGAGCCTACAATGAGCAGTTCTTC.

In the case of this clone: A read error may produce the germline difference seen at one junction end. This chain connects TRBV7-9 to TRBJ2-1; D unresolved. Germline V gene data show CDR1 as SEHNR and CDR2 as FQNEAQ (reference sequence). The CDR3 covers 12 residues. CDR3 in amino acids: CASSPSHNEQFF. The CDR3 nucleotides are TGTGCCAGCAGCCCCTCCCACAATGAGCAGTTCTTC.

The CDR3 nucleotides are TGTGCCAGCCAGGGAGGCGGGAAAAACATTCAGTACTTC. Translation gives CASQGGGKNIQYF. V is TRBV2 and J is TRBJ2-4; the D gene is possibly TRBD2 (6 bases). Trimming stripped 8 bases from V and 4 bases from J, with 12 bases between. The CDR3 covers 13 residues. Germline V gene sequence: CDR1 SNHLY, CDR2 FYNNEI.

The chain couples TRBV6-5 to TRBJ1-2, with D tentatively TRBD1 (6 bases). Germline loops: CDR1 MNHEY, CDR2 SVGAGI. The CDR3 contains 13 residues. Trimming took off 6 bases at V and 4 bases at J, with 12 bases between the two ends. The CDR3 DNA sequence: TGTGCCAGCAGCGACAGGAACCGCTATGGCTACACCTTC. It yields the protein CASSDRNRYGYTF.

The V and J genes are TRBV2 and TRBJ2-2; TRBD1 is a possible D gene (7 bases). This CDR3 region has 14 residues. The V end lost 3 bases, the J end lost 5 bases, and 10 bases lay between the germline ends. Per the germline V gene, CDR1 is SNHLY and CDR2 is FYNNEI. CDR3 DNA sequence: TGTGCCAGCAGTGAGACAGGGAGGACCGGGGAGCTGTTTTTT. Encoded protein: CASSETGRTGELFF.

The rearrangement uses TRBV6-5 and TRBJ2-7, with TRBD1 matching over 7 bases. This CDR3 is 15 amino acids long. V was clipped by 5 bases and J by 1 base; unmatched bases: 8. Germline assignment: CDR1 MNHEY and CDR2 SVGAGI. For the CDR3, the DNA is TGTGCCAGCAGTCTAATCTCGACAGGGTCCTACGAGCAGTACTTC. This gives the protein CASSLISTGSYEQYF.